This is a list of T cell receptor beta chains from one sample in a study of metastatic and nonmetastatic thyroid tumors. TCRdb re-processed the PCR reads through MiXCR. In the table there are roughly 15,000 clones, about a quarter of which are singletons. Sequencing used tumor tissue. Source of these receptors: a female donor with papillary thyroid cancer or a benign thyroid nodule (not recorded which). Some clones in this sample may be carry-over from other donors' samples. Both conserved end residues are part of each CDR3. Each record gives: D gene, clone size, V gene, J gene, CDR3 DNA, CDR3 protein. A D gene is named only where the DNA matches it firmly. Rows may omit the clone size; those that give it use once, few, many or a size class.

>-|-|TRBV20-1|TRBJ1-5
TGCAGTGCTAGAGTCTTGCGGAGTCAGCCCCAGCATTTT
CSARVLRSQPQHF
>-|many|TRBV2|TRBJ2-1
TGTGCCAGCAGCCCCAGACTCCAGGTGTTCTACAATGAGCAGTTCTTC
CASSPRLQVFYNEQFF
>-|few|TRBV19|TRBJ1-1
TGTGCCAGTAGTATATATGGTGTCACTGAAGCTTTCTTT
CASSIYGVTEAFF
>TRBD1|medium-sized|TRBV28|TRBJ1-6
TGTGCCAGCAGTCCTCATCAGGGGGTTTCACCCCTCCACTTT
CASSPHQGVSPLHF
>-|-|TRBV20-1|TRBJ2-7
TGCAGTGCCCCTTTCTCAGTAGGAGGGGGTTACGAGCAGTACTTC
CSAPFSVGGGYEQYF
>-|few|TRBV10-1|TRBJ2-7
TGCGCCAGCAGTGATGGGCCAGCGGTTGGGGAGCAGTACTTC
CASSDGPAVGEQYF
>TRBD1|medium-sized|TRBV19|TRBJ1-2
TGTGCCAGTAGTCGCCAGGGGGACACCTATGGCTACACCTTC
CASSRQGDTYGYTF
>-|few|TRBV12-3/TRBV12-4|TRBJ2-2
TGTGCCAGCAGTTTTATGAGCACCGGGGAGCTGTTTTTT
CASSFMSTGELFF
>-|few|TRBV27|TRBJ2-1
TGTGCCAGCAGTTCACAGGGTTGGGTGACCTACAATGAGCAGTTCTTC
CASSSQGWVTYNEQFF
>-|-|TRBV4-2|TRBJ2-2
TGTGCCAGCAGCCCCCGGAGACAGGTCCCCGGGGAGCTGTTTTTT
CASSPRRQVPGELFF
>-|large|TRBV10-2|TRBJ2-3
TGCGCCAGCAGTGAACAGATCACAGATACGCAGTATTTT
CASSEQITDTQYF
>TRBD1|-|TRBV20-1|TRBJ1-6
TGCAGTGCTAGAGAAGTGGGGACAGCCTATAATTCACCCCTCCACTTT
CSAREVGTAYNSPLHF
>TRBD1|medium-sized|TRBV6-5|TRBJ2-7
TGTGCCAGCAGTTACAGCGGGACAGGGGTCTACGAGCAGTACTTC
CASSYSGTGVYEQYF
>-|-|TRBV24-1|TRBJ1-1
TGTGCCACCGGTGCCGGAGGGTTTTATGACAGCGTGAACACTGAAGCTTTCTTT
CATGAGGFYDSVNTEAFF
>-|many|TRBV29-1|TRBJ2-2
TGCAGCGTTGGAGGCCTGGGGGAGCTGTTTTTT
CSVGGLGELFF
>-|medium-sized|TRBV29-1|TRBJ2-7
TGCAGCGTTAGCGACGGAATTTTCTACGAGCAGTACTTC
CSVSDGIFYEQYF
>-|-|TRBV30|TRBJ1-2
TGTGCCTGGAGCGCCCCTCCAACGGACCCTACCTATGGCTACACCTTC
CAWSAPPTDPTYGYTF
>-|medium-sized|TRBV27|TRBJ1-4
TGTGCCAGCAGCGGCACGAGACAGACAACAACTAATGAAAAACTGTTTTTT
CASSGTRQTTTNEKLFF
>-|-|TRBV6-1|TRBJ2-7
TGTGCCAGCAGCTCCGAGGGGGGGGTCACGTACTTC
CASSSEGGVTYF
>-|many|TRBV2|TRBJ2-5
TGTGCCAGCAGTGAAGGGGGTACGGGGGAGACCCAGTACTTC
CASSEGGTGETQYF
>-|many|TRBV2|TRBJ2-3
TGTGCCAGCGGTTATGTGGGGGATACGCAGTATTTT
CASGYVGDTQYF
>-|few|TRBV27|TRBJ1-1
TGTGCCAGCAGTTTAGGGGCGTACACTGAAGCTTTCTTT
CASSLGAYTEAFF
>TRBD2|medium-sized|TRBV3-1|TRBJ2-3
TGTGCCAGCAGCCAAATAGCGGGAGGGCCGGATACGCAGTATTTT
CASSQIAGGPDTQYF
>-|-|TRBV9|TRBJ2-3
TGTGCCAGCAGCCCCCGGCGTAGACAGTGGGCAAAAGATACGCAGTATTTT
CASSPRRRQWAKDTQYF
>TRBD2|-|TRBV11-1|TRBJ2-1
TGTGCCAGCAGCTTGGGGGTGAGTAGCGGGAGCTACAATGAGCAGTTCTTC
CASSLGVSSGSYNEQFF
>-|-|TRBV5-1|TRBJ2-2
TGCGCCAGCAGCCAGACATATCCCGGGGAGCTGTTTTTT
CASSQTYPGELFF
>-|few|TRBV28|TRBJ1-2
TGTGCCAGCAGTTTCGTGGTGGATGGTTACACCTTC
CASSFVVDGYTF
>-|-|TRBV5-1|TRBJ2-3
TGCGCCAGCAGCTTCAAGGCATCTGGCACAGATACGCAGTATTTT
CASSFKASGTDTQYF
>-|-|TRBV28|TRBJ2-3
TGTGCCAGCAGTCCTCGGACGGACACCGTCGGCACAGATACGCAGTATTTT
CASSPRTDTVGTDTQYF
>TRBD1|medium-sized|TRBV28|TRBJ2-6
TGTGCCAGCAGTTCCGTTGGACAGGGAGATTCCTTCTCTGGGGCCAACGTCCTGACTTTC
CASSSVGQGDSFSGANVLTF
>-|-|TRBV20-1|TRBJ2-3
TGCAGTGCCAGCCCCAGGGCGGACACCTCCACAGATACGCAGTATTTT
CSASPRADTSTDTQYF
>TRBD2|-|TRBV11-2|TRBJ2-1
TGTGCCAGCAGCCGCGGGAGGGCCTCCTACAATGAGCAGTTCTTC
CASSRGRASYNEQFF
>TRBD1|once|TRBV20-1|TRBJ1-4
TGCAGTGCTAGACCCCGAGGGGCCGGGACAGTTAATGAAAAACTGTTTTTT
CSARPRGAGTVNEKLFF
>-|-|TRBV3-1|TRBJ1-1
TGTGCCAGCAGCCATATCGACAGGAACACTGAAGCTTTCTTT
CASSHIDRNTEAFF
>-|few|TRBV7-2|TRBJ2-5
TGTGCCAGCAGCTTTGGAGAGACCCGGTACTTC
CASSFGETRYF
>-|few|TRBV28|TRBJ2-3
TGTGCCAGCAGATCGTGTGGGATGGGAGATACGCAGTATTTT
CASRSCGMGDTQYF
>TRBD2|-|TRBV6-1|TRBJ2-7
TGTGCCAGCAGGGGGACTAGCTACGAGCAGTACTTC
CASRGTSYEQYF
>-|-|TRBV19|TRBJ2-7
TGTGCCAGTAGTATAGGAGGACCCCGGGTGGAGCAGTACTTC
CASSIGGPRVEQYF
>-|-|TRBV5-1|TRBJ1-3
TGCGCCAGCAGCCCGATAGACAGCCGAGGAAACACCATATATTTT
CASSPIDSRGNTIYF
>-|many|TRBV14|TRBJ1-2
TGTGCCAGCAGCCAAGGCAGGAGTTATGGCTACACCTTC
CASSQGRSYGYTF